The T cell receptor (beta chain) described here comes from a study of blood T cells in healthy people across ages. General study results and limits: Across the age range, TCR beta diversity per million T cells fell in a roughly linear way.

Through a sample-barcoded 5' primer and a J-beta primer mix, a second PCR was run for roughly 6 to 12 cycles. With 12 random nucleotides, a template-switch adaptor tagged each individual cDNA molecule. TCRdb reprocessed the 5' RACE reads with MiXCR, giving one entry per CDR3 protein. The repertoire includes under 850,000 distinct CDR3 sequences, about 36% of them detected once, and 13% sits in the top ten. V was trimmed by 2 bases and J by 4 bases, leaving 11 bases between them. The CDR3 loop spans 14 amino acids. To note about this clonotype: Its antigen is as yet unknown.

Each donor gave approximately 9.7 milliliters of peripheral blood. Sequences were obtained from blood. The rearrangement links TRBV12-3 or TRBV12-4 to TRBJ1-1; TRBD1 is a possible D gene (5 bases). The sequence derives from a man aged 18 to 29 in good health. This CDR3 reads CASSLPPGSTEAFF. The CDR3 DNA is TGTGCCAGCAGTTTACCCCCAGGGTCCACTGAAGCTTTCTTT.